Each of the 18 T cell receptor beta chains below was sequenced from the same sample in a study of regulatory T cells in long-lasting Graves disease. Documented time point: persistent/refractory GD, antithyroid drugs over 5 years with positive TRAb. Researchers made the TCR library from RNA that was extracted from PBMCs. Combining iRepertoire HTBI primers with Arm-PCR of CDR3 regions, the authors built TCR beta libraries. Via MiXCR, TCRdb re-called the multiplex PCR reads, giving one row per CDR3 protein. The sample holds more than 350,000 distinct CDR3 sequences, roughly 23% seen once. The material sequenced was peripheral blood mononuclear cells (PBMCs), taken when the disease was refractory, from a patient treated with antithyroid drugs. Receptors originate from a female donor with Graves disease.

The chain joins TRBV20-1 to TRBJ2-7; 7 bases fit TRBD1. CDR3 length equals 15 residues. Germline V gene data show CDR1 as DFQATT and CDR2 as SNEGSKA (reference sequence). CDR3 sequence: CSPIFVRTGSYEQYF. DNA for the CDR3: TGCAGCCCTATCTTTGTCCGGACAGGTTCCTACGAGCAGTACTTC.

This clonotype was counted ten times or more. The chain recombines TRBV28 with TRBJ1-1, with 9 bases lining up with TRBD1. J lost 3 bases, V lost 6 bases, and 8 bases had no gene match. Germline CDR1 MDHEN, CDR2 SYDVKM. The CDR3 is 15 amino acids. The CDR3 DNA follows: TGTGCCAGCAGAGCCGGGACAGGGTTTTACACTGAAGCTTTCTTT. Its translation: CASRAGTGFYTEAFF.

To note about this clonotype: A read error is possible here, since a much larger clone lies one base away. The V gene is TRBV6-1, the J gene TRBJ2-5, with a weak D call TRBD1 (6 bases). CDR3 length equals 14 residues. V lost 3 bases, J lost 2 bases, and 10 bases lay in between. The germline V gene has CDR1 MNHNS and CDR2 SASEGT. CDR3 DNA: TGTGCCAGCAGTGATCGGGACAAGCAAGAGACCCAGTACTTC. This translates into CASSDRDKQETQYF.

The chain has TRBV5-6 and TRBJ2-3; no clear D gene. Germline CDR1 and CDR2: SGHDT and YYEEEE. The V gene lost 4 bases and the J gene lost 6 bases, with 15 bases spanning the gap. This CDR3 is built from 14 residues. The CDR3 coding sequence is TGTGCCAGCAGCCGTGGAATAGCTCCGGATACGCAGTATTTT. This translates into CASSRGIAPDTQYF.

The chain carries TRBV6-1 and TRBJ2-7; possible D gene TRBD1, 6 bases. Looked up from germline, CDR1 is MNHNS and CDR2 is SASEGT. V lost 6 bases and J lost 6, with 18 bases in between. The CDR3 has 14 amino acids. The CDR3 here is CASRPNRDVGEQYF. Here the CDR3 DNA reads TGTGCCAGCAGACCCAACAGGGATGTCGGCGAGCAGTACTTC.

Points on this clonotype: This could be a read error, since a much larger clone is one nucleotide away. CDR3: CASSWGGEGKNIQYF. As DNA, the CDR3 is TGTGCCAGCAGCTGGGGAGGGGAGGGCAAAAACATTCAGTACTTC. The chain employs TRBV7-8 and TRBJ2-4; 7 nucleotides align to TRBD2. CDR3 size: 15 residues. The V segment lost 4 bases and the J segment 3 bases; nucleotides outside the gene matches: 6. From germline, CDR1 is SGHVS and CDR2 FQNEAQ.

As to this clonotype: The CDR3 does not close with the conserved phenylalanine or tryptophan, likely indicating a read error. The J gene is TRBJ2-7, the V gene TRBV20-1; 10 bases match TRBD2. CDR3 length: 17 amino acids. V was clipped by 6 bases and J by 2 bases; unmatched bases: 16. CDR1 and CDR2 from the germline V gene are DFQATT and SNEGSKA (reference sequence). The CDR3 sequence: CSAAGTSVNQNPYEQYS. DNA of the CDR3: TGCAGTGCCGCCGGGACTAGCGTTAATCAGAACCCCTACGAGCAGTACTCC.

This rearrangement joins TRBV6-1 to TRBJ2-4; 10 nucleotides align to TRBD2. V shed 3 bases, J shed 0 bases, and the junction held 11 bases outside the gene matches. Per the germline V gene, CDR1 is MNHNS and CDR2 is SASEGT. The CDR3 has 19 amino acids. CDR3 DNA sequence: TGTGCCAGCAGTGACCATAGCGGGAGGCGGGGAGGAGCCAAAAACATTCAGTACTTC. It codes for CASSDHSGRRGGAKNIQYF.

Many counts were recorded for this clonotype. The gene calls are TRBV28 and TRBJ2-7, with TRBD2 matching 11 bases. Germline lookup yields CDR1 MDHEN and CDR2 SYDVKM. The V gene end was trimmed by 5 bases and the J gene end by 0 bases; junction bases not matched to a gene: 6. The CDR3 totals 16 residues. In nucleotides, the CDR3 is TGTGCCAGCAGTACCGTGGGACTAGCGGACTCCTACGAGCAGTACTTC. This encodes CASSTVGLADSYEQYF.

In regard to this clonotype: A junction end diverges from the germline sequence, so it may reflect a read error. The V and J genes are TRBV6-1 and TRBJ2-2, with TRBD2 as a possible D gene (5 bases). In germline, CDR1 is MNHNS, CDR2 SASEGT. CDR3 length equals 10 residues. As DNA, the CDR3 is TGTGCCAGCAGTACCGGGGAGCTGGTTTTT. This gives the protein CASSTGELVF.

This clonotype has at least ten counts. The CDR3 DNA reads TGTGCCACCAGCCTCAGGGACGGCGAGCAGTACTTC. Translation: CATSLRDGEQYF. The chain carries TRBV6-2 or TRBV6-3 and TRBJ2-7; D might be TRBD1 or TRBD2, each matching 5 bases. In germline, CDR1 is MNHEY, CDR2 SVGEGT. Trimming left V 10 bases short and J 6 bases short, with 16 bases between. The CDR3 sequence is 12 residues long.

This clonotype has a handful of counts. This chain links TRBV28 with TRBJ2-1; D perhaps matches TRBD2 (5 bases). The ends were cut back, 2 bases at V and 4 bases at J, with 15 bases in the middle. Germline V gives CDR1 MDHEN, CDR2 SYDVKM. The CDR3 spans 16 residues. The CDR3 loop is CASSLDPTAAYNEQFF. The CDR3, as DNA: TGTGCCAGCAGTTTAGACCCCACAGCGGCTTACAATGAGCAGTTCTTC.

Here the CDR3 DNA reads TGTGCCAGCAGCCCGGCGCTGCGGGAGGTGGGCTACGAGCAGTACTTC. This sequence encodes CASSPALREVGYEQYF. The chain combines TRBV28 with TRBJ2-7, with 8 bases identical to TRBD2. This CDR3 comprises 16 residues. Germline CDR1 MDHEN, CDR2 SYDVKM. J lost 3 bases, V lost 6 bases, and 13 bases had no gene match.

This clonotype was found many times. The rearrangement joins TRBV28 to TRBJ1-1, with D maybe TRBD1 (6 bases). V was shortened by 3 bases and J by 5 bases, with 13 bases between the two germline ends. Per the germline V gene, CDR1 is MDHEN and CDR2 is SYDVKM. This CDR3 comprises 14 residues. CDR3 amino acids: CASSFDRMVTEAFF. CDR3 DNA: TGTGCCAGCAGTTTCGACAGGATGGTAACTGAAGCTTTCTTT. Full variable domain (remainder filled in from reference TRBV28 and TRBJ1-1): DVKVTQSSRYLVKRTGEKVFLECVQDMDHENMFWYRQDPGLGLRLIYFSYDVKMKEKGDIPEGYSVSREKKERFSLILESASTNQTSMYLCASSFDRMVTEAFFGQGTRLTVV.

This clonotype was seen repeatedly, ten times or more. The chain combines TRBV28 with TRBJ2-6; D unclear. The CDR3 contains 14 residues. The germline gives CDR1 MDHEN, CDR2 SYDVKM. Trimming left V 7 bases short and J 0 bases short, with 7 bases between. The DNA of the CDR3 is TGTGCCAGCACCTCACACTCTGGGGCCAACGTCCTGACTTTC. This sequence encodes CASTSHSGANVLTF.

This clonotype was counted only a few times. This chain uses TRBV5-1 with TRBJ1-5; D is unclear. This CDR3 comprises 14 residues. From germline, CDR1 is SGHRS and CDR2 YFSETQ. V was pared by 2 bases and J by 6 bases, with 12 bases between. The CDR3 here is CASSLPLGSQPQHF. The CDR3 nucleotides read TGCGCCAGCAGCTTACCCCTCGGGAGTCAGCCCCAGCATTTT.

The V call is TRBV19, the J call TRBJ2-7; possible D gene TRBD2, 5 bases. V dropped 4 bases and J dropped 3 bases, with 13 bases sitting between them. Germline loops: CDR1 LNHDA, CDR2 SQIVND (reference sequence). This CDR3 is built from 14 residues. The CDR3: CASSTFSGNYEQYF. The DNA of the CDR3 is TGTGCCAGTAGTACATTCAGCGGTAACTACGAGCAGTACTTC.

The chain employs TRBV5-1 and TRBJ1-1; 7 nucleotides line up with TRBD1. Trimming at V came to 6 bases and at J to 0 bases, leaving 26 bases not matched to a gene. This CDR3 comprises 21 residues. Germline CDR1 SGHRS, CDR2 YFSETQ. This CDR3 is CASNGQEQYGRSVSMNTEAFF. CDR3 in DNA: TGCGCCAGCAATGGACAGGAACAGTACGGCCGAAGTGTGAGCATGAACACTGAAGCTTTCTTT.